The 21 T cell receptor beta chains listed next were all sequenced from one sample in a study of blood T cell repertoires in COVID-19. Repertoires were generated with immunoSEQ multiplex PCR, while TCRdb's copy carries only in-frame clones and drops some. The sample consists of some 160,000 clones, approximately 90% of them appearing once. Sample: peripheral blood. These receptor sequences come from a man aged 18-30 years with COVID-19, enrolled during active disease.

The gene calls are TRBV5-4 and TRBJ2-7; 9 positions match TRBD1. CDR3 length: 14 amino acids. The ends lost 6 bases at V and 3 bases at J; junction bases unmatched: 7. Germline V gene sequence: CDR1 SGHNT, CDR2 YYREEE (reference sequence). The CDR3 region has the DNA TGTGCCAGCATGCCGGGACAGGGAATCTACGAGCAGTACTTC. This gives the protein CASMPGQGIYEQYF.

In the case of this clone: At one end, the junction sequence differs from germline, possibly due to a read error. This sequence joins TRBV6-1 and TRBJ1-4, with unresolved D. In germline, CDR1 is MNHNS, CDR2 SASEGT. This CDR3 contains 13 residues. The DNA of the CDR3 is TGTGCCAGCAGTGACGGTTTTAATGAAAAACTGCTTTTT. It specifies CASSDGFNEKLLF.

This chain joins TRBV28 and TRBJ1-5, with a weak D call TRBD1 (6 bases). The CDR3 is 16 residues long. V lost 2 bases and J 6 bases, leaving 17 bases between the germline ends. Germline CDR1 reads MDHEN; CDR2 reads SYDVKM. This CDR3 is CASSLAPTGHIQPQHF. The CDR3 DNA reads TGTGCCAGCAGTTTAGCTCCCACGGGACACATTCAGCCCCAGCATTTT.

V gene TRBV19 combines with J gene TRBJ1-6; D perhaps matches TRBD1 (5 bases). The germline V gene has CDR1 LNHDA and CDR2 SQIVND (reference sequence). The CDR3 has 16 residues. V lost 5 bases and J lost 8, with 19 bases in between. The CDR3 sequence: CASSPPVGQRDSPLHF. In DNA form, the CDR3 reads TGTGCCAGTAGTCCACCGGTGGGGCAGCGAGATTCACCCCTCCACTTT.

The gene calls are TRBV14 and TRBJ2-3; 9 bases match TRBD2. Germline V CDR1 and CDR2: SGHDN, FVKESK. This CDR3 has 14 residues. V shed 8 bases, J shed 5 bases, and the junction held 8 bases outside the gene matches. The CDR3 loop is CASGEREEVDTQYF. CDR3 DNA: TGTGCCAGCGGGGAGCGGGAGGAAGTAGATACGCAGTATTTT.

The chain is built from TRBV5-1 and TRBJ2-6; the match to TRBD1 covers 8 bases. The CDR3 is 15 residues long. From germline, CDR1 is SGHRS and CDR2 YFSETQ. J was trimmed by 2 bases and V by 4 bases; bases with no gene match: 2. The CDR3 DNA follows: TGCGCCAGCAGCCCACAGGGGGCTGGGGCCAACGTCCTGACTTTC. Translated: CASSPQGAGANVLTF.

The V gene is TRBV7-3, the J gene TRBJ2-2, with TRBD2 as a possible D gene (6 bases). There are 13 residues in the CDR3. Germline CDR1 reads SGHTA; CDR2 reads FQGTGA. The germline V and J ends were trimmed by 5 bases and 5 bases, with 9 bases remaining between them. This CDR3 reads CASSQGTTGELFF. The CDR3 DNA sequence: TGTGCCAGCAGCCAAGGGACTACCGGGGAGCTGTTTTTT.

The V gene is TRBV7-2, the J gene TRBJ1-5, with a possible D match to TRBD1 (5 bases). The CDR3 runs 16 residues. V lost 3 bases and J 0 bases, leaving 12 bases between the germline ends. Germline V gene sequence: CDR1 SGHTA, CDR2 FQGNSA. The CDR3 region has the DNA TGTGCCAGCAGCTTTTCGGGGGGTAATAGCAATCAGCCCCAGCATTTT. The encoded protein is CASSFSGGNSNQPQHF.

The chain uses TRBV3-1 (or the pseudogene TRBV3-2) and TRBJ2-6, with 8 positions matching TRBD1. Trimming took 3 bases from V and 0 from J; bases not matched to a gene: 4. Germline lookup yields CDR1 LGHDT and CDR2 YNNKEL (reference sequence). The CDR3 length is 17 residues. The CDR3 nucleotides read TGTGCCAGCAGCCATGGGACAGGAAGCTCTGGGGCCAACGTCCTGACTTTC. Protein sequence: CASSHGTGSSGANVLTF.

V is TRBV5-1 and J is TRBJ2-1; possible D gene TRBD2, 6 bases. Trimming pared 0 bases from V and 2 bases from J, leaving 9 bases between. The length of the CDR3 is 15 residues. Germline CDR1 SGHRS, CDR2 YFSETQ. CDR3 bases: TGCGCCAGCAGCTTGGGGCCGGGAGCCTACAATGAGCAGTTCTTC. The encoded protein is CASSLGPGAYNEQFF.

The genes are TRBV3-1 (or the pseudogene TRBV3-2) and TRBJ1-4; D remains unclear. This CDR3 has 14 amino acids. The ends were cut back, 2 bases at V and 8 bases at J, with 12 bases in the middle. Germline V gives CDR1 LGHDT, CDR2 YNNKEL (reference sequence). CDR3 DNA: TGTGCCAGCAGCCAATTCCTTCCGAGGGAAAAACTGTTTTTT. It codes for CASSQFLPREKLFF.

The chain couples TRBV7-9 to TRBJ1-1; 8 bases line up with TRBD1. There are 18 residues in the CDR3. Germline CDR1 is SEHNR and CDR2 is FQNEAQ (reference sequence). V lost 0 bases to trimming and J lost 1 base; unmatched junction nucleotides: 10. CDR3 residues: CASSLALRDRTRNTEAFF. Here the CDR3 DNA reads TGTGCCAGCAGCTTAGCCCTAAGGGACAGGACGAGGAACACTGAAGCTTTCTTT. The full variable domain, in which reference TRBV7-9 and TRBJ1-1 provide the parts outside the CDR3, is DTGVSQNPRHKITKRGQNVTFRCDPISEHNRLYWYRQTLGQGPEFLTYFQNEAQLEKSRLLSDRFSAERPKGSFSTLEIQRTEQGDSAMYLCASSLALRDRTRNTEAFFGQGTRLTVV.

Only a few counts were recorded for this clone. This chain uses TRBV14 with TRBJ2-1; TRBD2 matches at 14 bases. This CDR3 is 20 amino acids long. J lost 5 bases, V lost 3 bases, and 15 bases had no gene match. Germline lookup yields CDR1 SGHDN and CDR2 FVKESK. The CDR3 is CASSQLRGLAGVAKDNEQFF. The CDR3 DNA is TGTGCCAGCAGCCAGCTCCGGGGACTAGCGGGAGTCGCTAAGGACAATGAGCAGTTCTTC.

The chain links TRBV4-2 to TRBJ2-1, with D possibly matching TRBD2 (6 bases). The CDR3 has 17 amino acids. Germline lookup yields CDR1 LGHNA and CDR2 YNFKEQ. Trimming removed 0 bases at V and 0 bases at J, with 12 bases between. CDR3: CASSQEASASSYNEQFF. CDR3 nucleotide sequence: TGTGCCAGCAGCCAAGAAGCTAGCGCCAGCTCCTACAATGAGCAGTTCTTC.

The chain carries TRBV29-1 and TRBJ2-3; 9 bases map to TRBD2. CDR3 length: 13 amino acids. CDR1 and CDR2 (germline): SQVTM, ANQGSEA. V shed 5 bases, J shed 4 bases, and the junction held 4 bases outside the gene matches. The CDR3 DNA is TGCAGCGTTAGCGGGAGGTCCTCAGATACGCAGTATTTT. Amino acids: CSVSGRSSDTQYF.

V gene TRBV24-1 combines with J gene TRBJ1-5, with 10 bases lining up with TRBD1. J lost 6 bases, V lost 4 bases, and 5 bases had no gene match. The length of the CDR3 is 15 residues. Germline V gives CDR1 KGHDR, CDR2 SFDVKD. CDR3 DNA: TGTGCCACCAGTGACTCCGGACAGGGGGGTCAGCCCCAGCATTTT. It yields the protein CATSDSGQGGQPQHF.

This clone was seen more than once but under ten times. The chain couples TRBV7-6 to TRBJ1-2; D may be TRBD1 (5 bases). This CDR3 region has 13 residues. V lost 1 base and J 8 bases, leaving 11 bases between the germline ends. Germline assignment: CDR1 SGHVS and CDR2 FNYEAQ. CDR3 protein: CASSLGGEVGYTF. The CDR3 region has the DNA TGTGCCAGCAGCTTAGGGGGGGAAGTGGGCTACACCTTC.

The rearrangement joins TRBV19 to TRBJ1-2; D ambiguous. The V end lost 4 bases, the J end lost 5 bases, and 14 bases lay between the germline ends. Per the germline V gene, CDR1 is LNHDA and CDR2 is SQIVND (reference sequence). The CDR3 is 14 amino acids. CDR3 protein: CASSTEGLLYGYTF. In DNA, the CDR3 is TGTGCCAGTAGTACGGAGGGCCTGTTATATGGCTACACCTTC. The full variable domain, completed using reference TRBV19 and TRBJ1-2, is DGGITQSPKYLFRKEGQNVTLSCEQNLNHDAMYWYRQDPGQGLRLIYYSQIVNDFQKGDIAEGYSVSREKKESFPLTVTSAQKNPTAFYLCASSTEGLLYGYTFGSGTRLTVV.

The chain joins TRBV18 to TRBJ1-2, with D possibly TRBD1 on 6 matching bases. The CDR3 is made up of 15 amino acids. Per the germline V gene, CDR1 is KGHSH and CDR2 is LQKENI. The V end was cut by 3 bases, the J end by 4 bases, with 15 bases between. CDR3 coding DNA: TGTGCCAGCTCACCTACAGGGACCTTTAGCTATGGCTACACCTTC. Translated: CASSPTGTFSYGYTF.

This rearrangement joins TRBV4-2 to TRBJ2-1; 12 nucleotides agree with TRBD2. J was trimmed by 3 bases and V by 3 bases; bases with no gene match: 12. The CDR3 extends over 19 amino acids. Germline V lookup: CDR1 LGHNA, CDR2 YNFKEQ. The CDR3 sequence is CASSQRTSGVSGFYNEQFF. The CDR3 DNA follows: TGTGCCAGCAGCCAGAGGACTAGCGGGGTTTCGGGTTTCTACAATGAGCAGTTCTTC.

The J gene is TRBJ2-7, the V gene TRBV25-1, with 8 nucleotides matching TRBD2. Germline V gene data show CDR1 as MGHDK and CDR2 as SYGVNS. This CDR3 region has 15 residues. The J segment lost 0 bases and the V segment lost 1 base, leaving 2 bases of the junction unmatched. CDR3 DNA: TGTGCCAGCAGTGAATCTAGCGGGCCCTCCTACGAGCAGTACTTC. Protein: CASSESSGPSYEQYF.